The 29 T cell receptor beta chains below all came from one sample that was sequenced in a study of PD-1 blockade in classical Hodgkin lymphoma. Patients all relapsed after autologous stem cell transplantation, and there was variation in brentuximab vedotin exposure. Data came from immunoSEQ multiplex PCR; TCRdb stores just in-frame clones and leaves some out. The sample records 40,000 or so clones, around 87% being singletons. Sample: peripheral blood mononuclear cells (PBMCs), taken at baseline. The receptors here all came from a human donor with classical Hodgkin lymphoma.

The V and J genes are TRBV28 and TRBJ2-7; 11 nucleotides line up with TRBD2. V dropped 3 bases and J dropped 5; count of bases not matched to a gene: 0. CDR3 size: 13 residues. Germline CDR1 and CDR2: MDHEN and SYDVKM. Here the CDR3 DNA reads TGTGCCAGCAGTTTTAGCGGGAGGGACGAGCAGTACTTC. Protein: CASSFSGRDEQYF.

On this clone: At the DNA level, this CDR3 is encoded by other sequences in the same sample as well. The chain carries TRBV10-3 and TRBJ1-6; 10 positions match TRBD1. Germline V CDR1 and CDR2: ENHRY, SYGVKD. Unmatched junction bases numbered 5, after V lost 6 bases and J lost 9 bases. The CDR3 spans 14 residues. The DNA of the CDR3 is TGTGCCATCAGCTGGGACAGGGGAAGTTCACCCCTCCACTTT. Translated, it gives CAISWDRGSSPLHF.

The chain recombines TRBV7-2 with TRBJ2-7; TRBD2 agrees at 12 bases. Germline assignment: CDR1 SGHTA and CDR2 FQGNSA. V was clipped by 4 bases and J by 5 bases; unmatched bases: 6. This CDR3 has 15 residues. In DNA, the CDR3 is TGTGCCAGCAGCTCCCCGACTAGCGGGAGCAACGAGCAGTACTTC. It yields the protein CASSSPTSGSNEQYF.

This chain joins TRBV5-1 and TRBJ2-3; 10 nucleotides line up with TRBD2. This CDR3 has 15 amino acids. The V and J ends lost 2 bases and 7 bases, in that order; junction bases with no gene match: 7. CDR1 and CDR2 (germline): SGHRS, YFSETQ. The CDR3 region has the DNA TGCGCCAGCAGCTTTGCAGCGGGGGGGCCTAATACGCAGTATTTT. It yields the protein CASSFAAGGPNTQYF.

The table lists this clone with a few counts. V and J are TRBV5-8 and TRBJ1-2, with 7 bases identical to TRBD1. V was pared by 2 bases and J by 7 bases, with 8 bases of the junction left unmatched. Germline-derived CDR1 and CDR2 are SGHTS and YDEGEE. The CDR3 spans 14 residues. This chain's CDR3 is CASSFLNRGRGYTF. CDR3 DNA sequence: TGTGCCAGCAGCTTTCTCAACAGGGGTCGTGGCTACACCTTC.

The chain joins TRBV30 to TRBJ2-1, with 9 nucleotides matching TRBD1. CDR1 and CDR2 (germline): GTSNPN, SVGIG (reference sequence). The trim removed 3 bases at V and 7 bases at J, leaving 7 bases unmatched. The CDR3 spans 14 residues. The CDR3 here is CAWRVLQGANEQFF. The CDR3 DNA reads TGTGCCTGGAGGGTCCTACAGGGGGCGAATGAGCAGTTCTTC. Supplemented by reference TRBV30 and TRBJ2-1, the full variable domain reads SQTIHQWPATLVQPVGSPLSLECTVEGTSNPNLYWYRQAAGRGLQLLFYSVGIGQISSEVPQNLSASRPQDRQFILSSKKLLLSDSGFYLCAWRVLQGANEQFFGPGTRLTVL.

The chain employs TRBV28 and TRBJ1-4; maybe TRBD1 (5 bases). The V and J ends lost 5 bases and 4 bases respectively, with 14 bases between them. Germline CDR1 and CDR2: MDHEN and SYDVKM. The CDR3 is 15 amino acids. The CDR3 here is CASSPDGTLNEKLFF. The CDR3 bases are TGTGCCAGCAGTCCAGACGGGACCCTTAATGAAAAACTGTTTTTT.

The rearrangement uses TRBV18 and TRBJ1-3; D unclear. This CDR3 region has 15 residues. Germline V gene data show CDR1 as KGHSH and CDR2 as LQKENI. The ends were cut back, 3 bases at V and 0 bases at J, with 9 bases in the middle. The CDR3 DNA is TGTGCCAGCTCACCCGGCAGGAGCTCTGGAAACACCATATATTTT. It translates to CASSPGRSSGNTIYF.

This clone occurred once. The V gene is TRBV9, the J gene TRBJ1-6, with D perhaps matching TRBD1 (5 bases). This CDR3 region has 13 residues. Germline-derived CDR1 and CDR2 are SGDLS and YYNGEE. V dropped 1 base and J dropped 7 bases, with 6 bases sitting between them. The CDR3: CASSVNRNSPLHF. The DNA of the CDR3 is TGTGCCAGCAGCGTAAACAGGAATTCACCCCTCCACTTT.

The chain recombines TRBV2 with TRBJ1-6; perhaps TRBD1 as D (5 bases). The CDR3 length is 15 residues. The germline V gene encodes CDR1 SNHLY and CDR2 FYNNEI. V lost 4 bases to trimming and J lost 7 bases, with 14 bases between them. CDR3 in amino acids: CASSGRDHRNSPLHF. The CDR3, as DNA: TGTGCCAGCAGTGGCCGGGACCACAGAAATTCACCCCTCCACTTT.

The CDR3 DNA reads as TGTGCCAGCAGTTATGAGGGACAGGGTGCCGAGACCCAGTACTTC. As protein: CASSYEGQGAETQYF. The chain uses TRBV6-5 and TRBJ2-5, with 9 nucleotides matching TRBD1. The CDR3 consists of 15 residues. Trimming removed 3 bases from V and 5 bases from J; junction bases left unmatched: 7. The germline CDR1 and CDR2 sequences are MNHEY and SVGAGI.

This chain uses TRBV2 with TRBJ1-6; D is unresolved. The CDR3 covers 14 residues. Per the germline V gene, CDR1 is SNHLY and CDR2 is FYNNEI. The V end was cut by 4 bases, the J end by 7 bases, with 11 bases between. The CDR3 region has the DNA TGTGCCAGCAGTGTTTCTGGGGTAAATTCACCCCTCCACTTT. This gives the protein CASSVSGVNSPLHF.

The chain combines TRBV29-1 with TRBJ1-3; D remains ambiguous. Trimming removed 5 bases from V and 0 bases from J, with 5 bases in between. This CDR3 is 12 amino acids long. Looked up from germline, CDR1 is SQVTM and CDR2 is ANQGSEA. CDR3: CSVRFSGNTIYF. The CDR3 bases are TGCAGCGTTAGATTCTCTGGAAACACCATATATTTT.

The chain carries TRBV7-9 and TRBJ1-1; D might be TRBD1 (5 bases). V was clipped by 1 base and J by 9 bases, with 9 bases between them. Germline V gene data show CDR1 as SEHNR and CDR2 as FQNEAQ (reference sequence). The length of the CDR3 is 12 residues. In DNA, the CDR3 is TGTGCCAGCAGCTTAGGGGGGACCCAAGCTTTCTTT. It yields the protein CASSLGGTQAFF.

V and J are TRBV6-6 and TRBJ1-1; D perhaps matches TRBD1 (6 bases). Trimming took 5 bases from V and 4 from J, leaving 11 bases between them. CDR1 MNHNY and CDR2 SVGAGI come from the germline V gene (reference sequence). The CDR3 extends over 13 amino acids. CDR3 DNA: TGTGCCAGCAGTAACAGGGAAGGCACTGAAGCTTTCTTT. This encodes CASSNREGTEAFF.

The chain joins TRBV9 to TRBJ2-3, with D unresolved. V was cut by 0 bases and J by 1 base, with 9 bases left in between. This CDR3 comprises 15 residues. Per germline, CDR1 SGDLS and CDR2 YYNGEE. In DNA, the CDR3 is TGTGCCAGCAGCGTAGTTGGGCAGGGCACAGATACGCAGTATTTT. It codes for CASSVVGQGTDTQYF.

The chain couples TRBV5-4 to TRBJ2-5, with 8 bases identical to TRBD1. The CDR3 spans 15 residues. Germline V gives CDR1 SGHNT, CDR2 YYREEE (reference sequence). Trimming took 4 bases from V and 2 from J; bases not matched to a gene: 7. CDR3 sequence: CASSVTGGTQETQYF. The CDR3 nucleotides read TGTGCCAGCAGCGTTACAGGGGGGACTCAAGAGACCCAGTACTTC. The variable domain in full, completed from reference TRBV5-4 and TRBJ2-5, reads ETGVTQSPTHLIKTRGQQVTLRCSSQSGHNTVSWYQQALGQGPQFIFQYYREEENGRGNFPPRFSGLQFPNYSSELNVNALELDDSALYLCASSVTGGTQETQYFGPGTRLLVL.

V is TRBV2 and J is TRBJ2-3; 13 nucleotides line up with TRBD2. Germline V gene lookup returns CDR1 SNHLY and CDR2 FYNNEI. V was clipped by 6 bases and J by 3 bases; unmatched bases: 3. The CDR3 has 15 amino acids. CDR3 in amino acids: CASSLLAGGTDTQYF. In nucleotides, the CDR3 is TGTGCCAGCAGCTTACTAGCGGGGGGGACAGATACGCAGTATTTT.

The chain uses TRBV25-1 and TRBJ1-1; D might be TRBD1 (5 bases). The CDR3 runs to 15 residues. Germline CDR1 is MGHDK and CDR2 is SYGVNS. Trimming removed 6 bases from V and 4 bases from J, with 18 bases in between. The CDR3 sequence is CASSRGSGLATEAFF. The CDR3 DNA follows: TGTGCCAGCAGCCGGGGGTCCGGGCTCGCCACTGAAGCTTTCTTT.

The chain links TRBV7-3 to TRBJ2-5; unclear D gene. V was trimmed by 2 bases and J by 3 bases, leaving 7 bases between them. This CDR3 contains 13 residues. Germline V CDR1 and CDR2: SGHTA, FQGTGA. CDR3: CASSLARKETQYF. CDR3 bases: TGTGCCAGCAGCTTAGCACGGAAAGAGACCCAGTACTTC.

V gene TRBV11-3 combines with J gene TRBJ2-7; D perhaps matches TRBD1 (5 bases). V lost 3 bases and J 2 bases, leaving 14 bases between the germline ends. The germline V gene has CDR1 SGHNT and CDR2 YENEEA. The CDR3 is 15 amino acids. The CDR3 reads CASSLFGTGPYEQYF. CDR3 bases: TGTGCCAGCAGCTTGTTCGGAACAGGTCCCTACGAGCAGTACTTC.

The sample holds one count of this clone. V gene TRBV28 combines with J gene TRBJ2-1; D call uncertain. Trimming cost V 1 base and J 5 bases, with 15 bases left between them. CDR3 length equals 16 residues. Germline V gives CDR1 MDHEN, CDR2 SYDVKM. CDR3 bases: TGTGCCAGCAGTTTATCTTCGGCAAGCCCGGACAATGAGCAGTTCTTC. It yields the protein CASSLSSASPDNEQFF. Combining the CDR3 with reference TRBV28 and TRBJ2-1 gives the whole variable domain DVKVTQSSRYLVKRTGEKVFLECVQDMDHENMFWYRQDPGLGLRLIYFSYDVKMKEKGDIPEGYSVSREKKERFSLILESASTNQTSMYLCASSLSSASPDNEQFFGPGTRLTVL.

This chain links TRBV7-8 with TRBJ1-4; the D gene is possibly TRBD1 (5 bases). The CDR3 is made up of 14 amino acids. Germline CDR1 reads SGHVS; CDR2 reads FQNEAQ. The V end lost 4 bases, the J end lost 6 bases, and 12 bases lay between the germline ends. This chain's CDR3 is CASSSREGDEKLFF. In DNA, the CDR3 is TGTGCCAGCAGCTCCAGGGAAGGAGATGAAAAACTGTTTTTT.

This CDR3 reads CAISEATGGAETQYF. The CDR3 DNA reads as TGTGCCATCAGTGAGGCGACAGGGGGCGCGGAGACCCAGTACTTC. The chain recombines TRBV10-3 with TRBJ2-5, with TRBD1 matching 10 bases. This CDR3 has 15 amino acids. V was pared by 2 bases and J by 5 bases, with 5 bases of the junction left unmatched. Germline CDR1 and CDR2: ENHRY and SYGVKD.

This sequence joins TRBV7-2 and TRBJ2-7; 8 bases fit TRBD2. CDR1 and CDR2 from the germline V gene are SGHTA and FQGNSA. This CDR3 is 14 amino acids long. J gave up 4 bases and V 8 bases, and 10 bases lay outside the gene matches. CDR3 sequence reads: CASGTGGGIYEQYF. The CDR3 coding sequence is TGTGCCAGCGGGACGGGAGGGGGGATTTACGAGCAGTACTTC.

The table lists this clone with a count of one. The genes are TRBV4-1 and TRBJ2-7, with 10 bases that match TRBD2. The CDR3 totals 16 residues. The J segment lost 4 bases and the V segment lost 0 bases, leaving 6 bases of the junction unmatched. From germline, CDR1 is MGHRA and CDR2 YSYEKL. CDR3 region: CASSQEASSGRYEQYF. The CDR3 DNA reads TGCGCCAGCAGCCAAGAGGCCTCTAGCGGGAGATACGAGCAGTACTTC.

The chain employs TRBV5-4 and TRBJ1-1; D not certain. CDR3 length: 13 residues. The V gene's germline CDR1 is SGHNT and CDR2 YYREEE (reference sequence). Trimming took 4 bases from V and 1 from J, leaving 8 bases between them. This CDR3 is CASSADTNTEAFF. In DNA form, the CDR3 reads TGTGCCAGCAGCGCCGACACGAACACTGAAGCTTTCTTT.

This chain uses TRBV2 with TRBJ2-7; tentative D call: TRBD1 (5 bases). Germline CDR1 is SNHLY and CDR2 is FYNNEI. This CDR3 spans 14 amino acids. Trimming took off 4 bases at V and 9 bases at J, with 19 bases between the two ends. CDR3 sequence (DNA): TGTGCCAGCAGTGGACAGCCTATCTCTCTTGGGCAGTACTTC. Translated, it gives CASSGQPISLGQYF.

The V gene is TRBV10-3, the J gene TRBJ1-1; the match to TRBD1 covers 9 bases. CDR1 is ENHRY, CDR2 SYGVKD, per germline. The CDR3 sequence is 13 residues long. J lost 3 bases, V lost 4 bases, and 0 bases had no gene match. CDR3 bases: TGTGCCATCAGTGGGACAGGGGACACTGAAGCTTTCTTT. This codes for CAISGTGDTEAFF.